Below are 26 T cell receptor beta chains sequenced from a single sample in a study of T-cell memory formation after mild COVID-19. TCRdb recomputed calls from the 5' RACE reads with MiXCR, one row per CDR3 protein. The table lists fewer than 30,000 distinct CDR3 sequences, approximately 12% of them singletons. The source material was PBMCs or a T cell subset sorted from them (not recorded which). Source of these receptors: an adult woman who had mild COVID-19 (a few samples of this study predate the infection). Cell type and time point are not known.

There are many counts of this clonotype. The chain joins TRBV7-9 to TRBJ1-2, with D perhaps matching TRBD1 (5 bases). The V end was cut by 5 bases, the J end by 4 bases, with 11 bases between. The germline V gene encodes CDR1 SEHNR and CDR2 FQNEAQ (reference sequence). The CDR3 totals 13 residues. The CDR3 DNA reads TGTGCCAGCAGCCTGACAGAGTTCTATGGCTACACCTTC. Its translation is CASSLTEFYGYTF.

This clonotype was counted many times. The chain recombines TRBV19 with TRBJ1-2; D ambiguous. The CDR3 is 14 residues long. Trimming removed 0 bases at V and 4 bases at J, with 9 bases between. The germline CDR1 and CDR2 sequences are LNHDA and SQIVND (reference sequence). The CDR3 protein is CASSIERGSYGYTF. The CDR3 DNA reads as TGTGCCAGTAGTATAGAAAGAGGCAGCTATGGCTACACCTTC.

This clonotype was observed many times. J is TRBJ2-1 and V is TRBV12-3 or TRBV12-4, with a possible D match to TRBD2 (7 bases). This CDR3 is 15 amino acids long. Trimming shortened V by 6 bases and J by 7 bases, and 19 bases separated the two germline ends. This chain's CDR3 is CASSLGGGPRNEQFF. The CDR3 region has the DNA TGTGCCAGCAGCCTAGGGGGAGGGCCTCGGAATGAGCAGTTCTTC.

Many counts were recorded for this clonotype. J is TRBJ2-7 and V is TRBV2; D remains ambiguous. V shed 0 bases and J shed 0 bases, with 9 bases lying between them. Germline CDR1 is SNHLY and CDR2 is FYNNEI. The CDR3 sequence is 15 residues long. CDR3 DNA: TGTGCCAGCAGTGAAGCGGCGGACGTCTCCTACGAGCAGTACTTC. Translation gives CASSEAADVSYEQYF. Complete variable domain (other parts from reference TRBV2 and TRBJ2-7): EPEVTQTPSHQVTQMGQEVILRCVPISNHLYFYWYRQILGQKVEFLVSFYNNEISEKSEIFDDQFSVERPDGSNFTLKIRSTKLEDSAMYFCASSEAADVSYEQYFGPGTRLTVT.

This clonotype was counted many times. V and J are TRBV15 and TRBJ2-7; 8 positions match TRBD2. V was pared by 0 bases and J by 7 bases, with 5 bases of the junction left unmatched. CDR3 length: 14 residues. Germline CDR1 is LNHNV and CDR2 is YYDKDF (reference sequence). CDR3 in amino acids: CATSRDRAGGEQYF. In DNA, the CDR3 is TGTGCCACCAGCAGAGATCGGGCGGGAGGAGAGCAGTACTTC.

This clonotype was seen repeatedly, ten times or more. The chain joins TRBV9 to TRBJ1-5, with 8 bases fitting TRBD1. CDR1 and CDR2 from the germline V gene are SGDLS and YYNGEE. There are 15 residues in the CDR3. The junction had 5 bases not matched to a gene; V was cut back by 2 bases and J by 4 bases. CDR3 in amino acids: CASSVGTGTNQPQHF. CDR3 in DNA: TGTGCCAGCAGCGTCGGGACAGGTACTAATCAGCCCCAGCATTTT. The entire variable domain, with the rest obtained from reference TRBV9 and TRBJ1-5, is as follows: DSGVTQTPKHLITATGQRVTLRCSPRSGDLSVYWYQQSLDQGLQFLIQYYNGEERAKGNILERFSAQQFPDLHSELNLSSLELGDSALYFCASSVGTGTNQPQHFGDGTRLSIL.

This clonotype showed up many times. The rearrangement links TRBV6-2 or TRBV6-3 to TRBJ2-1; the D gene is possibly TRBD2 (6 bases). This CDR3 comprises 16 residues. Germline V gene sequence: CDR1 MNHEY, CDR2 SVGEGT. Trimming pared 6 bases from V and 0 bases from J, leaving 15 bases between. The CDR3 spells CASSDPGVGSYNEQFF. In nucleotides, the CDR3 is TGTGCCAGCAGCGACCCGGGAGTCGGCTCCTACAATGAGCAGTTCTTC.

Many counts were recorded for this clonotype. The chain uses TRBV30 and TRBJ1-5; 7 bases fit TRBD1. The V segment lost 3 bases and the J segment 0 bases; nucleotides outside the gene matches: 5. Germline-derived CDR1 and CDR2 are GTSNPN and SVGIG (reference sequence). CDR3 size: 15 residues. CDR3: CAWSPDRASNQPQHF. For the CDR3, the DNA is TGTGCCTGGAGCCCCGACAGGGCTAGCAATCAGCCCCAGCATTTT.

This clonotype was found many times. V usage is TRBV20-1 and J usage is TRBJ1-1; D not certain. This CDR3 comprises 13 residues. CDR1 is DFQATT and CDR2 is SNEGSKA in the germline V gene (reference sequence). Deletions cut 1 base from V and 1 base from J, with 7 bases between. CDR3 nucleotide sequence: TGCAGTGCTAGAGTCCCAGAGAACACTGAAGCTTTCTTT. This sequence encodes CSARVPENTEAFF.

The V and J genes are TRBV9 and TRBJ2-3, with TRBD2 identical over 10 bases. V lost 0 bases, J lost 5 bases, and 3 bases stayed unmatched. CDR1 is SGDLS, CDR2 YYNGEE, per germline. The CDR3 runs to 15 residues. Here the CDR3 reads CASSVGLAGVDTQYF. CDR3 nucleotides: TGTGCCAGCAGCGTAGGTCTAGCGGGGGTAGATACGCAGTATTTT.

This clonotype was counted many times. The V gene is TRBV24-1, the J gene TRBJ2-1, with a tentative D call TRBD2 (6 bases). With 3 bases removed from V and 0 bases from J, the gap between germline ends came to 11 bases. CDR1 is KGHDR and CDR2 is SFDVKD in the germline V gene. This CDR3 spans 16 amino acids. The CDR3 loop is CATSDVSGISYNEQFF. In nucleotides, the CDR3 is TGTGCCACCAGTGATGTTAGCGGCATCTCCTACAATGAGCAGTTCTTC.

This clonotype has at least ten counts. V and J are TRBV30 and TRBJ1-4; TRBD1 matches 7 bases. Germline V CDR1 and CDR2: GTSNPN, SVGIG (reference sequence). The CDR3 length is 14 residues. V dropped 3 bases and J dropped 5; count of bases not matched to a gene: 6. This CDR3 is CAWSPDRLNEKLFF. CDR3 nucleotide sequence: TGTGCCTGGAGCCCGGACAGGCTGAATGAAAAACTGTTTTTT.

This clonotype appeared many times. The chain links TRBV27 to TRBJ1-1; D uncertain. V was cut by 6 bases and J by 0 bases, with 11 bases left in between. The V gene's germline CDR1 is MNHEY and CDR2 SMNVEV (reference sequence). The CDR3 runs to 14 residues. The CDR3 sequence: CASSRAQMNTEAFF. CDR3 in DNA: TGTGCCAGCAGCCGGGCACAGATGAACACTGAAGCTTTCTTT.

This clonotype has a count of ten or more. The genes are TRBV5-5 and TRBJ1-5, with unresolved D. Looked up from germline, CDR1 is SGHKS and CDR2 is YYEKEE (reference sequence). This CDR3 has 16 residues. Trimming took off 6 bases at V and 0 bases at J, with 16 bases between the two ends. In nucleotides, the CDR3 is TGTGCCAGCACCCCCCTGGGCGGGGATAGCAATCAGCCCCAGCATTTT. This translates into CASTPLGGDSNQPQHF.

This clonotype was found many times. The chain combines TRBV27 with TRBJ2-3; D perhaps matches TRBD1 (5 bases). Deletions cut 4 bases from V and 3 bases from J, with 17 bases between. The CDR3 is made up of 16 amino acids. CDR1 is MNHEY, CDR2 SMNVEV, per germline (reference sequence). In nucleotides, the CDR3 is TGTGCCAGCAGTTCCACCCGGACACTTGGGACAGATACGCAGTATTTT. It encodes CASSSTRTLGTDTQYF.

This clonotype came up many times. The chain employs TRBV27 and TRBJ1-1; D perhaps matches TRBD1 (5 bases). The CDR3 contains 13 residues. The V and J ends lost 6 bases and 4 bases respectively, with 12 bases between them. CDR1 and CDR2 from the germline V gene are MNHEY and SMNVEV (reference sequence). The CDR3, as DNA: TGTGCCAGCAGCCTGAGGGGCGTCACTGAAGCTTTCTTT. Amino acid sequence: CASSLRGVTEAFF.

This clonotype rates as medium-sized (0.01 to 0.1%). The V call is TRBV29-1, the J call TRBJ2-3; TRBD1 matches 7 bases. From germline, CDR1 is SQVTM and CDR2 ANQGSEA. V was clipped by 7 bases and J by 6 bases; unmatched bases: 10. There are 13 residues in the CDR3. CDR3 DNA sequence: TGCAGCGGGATGACAGGGCGGTTCGATACGCAGTATTTT. It specifies CSGMTGRFDTQYF.

This clonotype was counted at least ten times. This chain links TRBV6-2 or TRBV6-3 with TRBJ2-5, with a possible D match to TRBD2 (6 bases). The germline gives CDR1 MNHEY, CDR2 SVGEGT. The CDR3 is 14 residues long. The V end lost 3 bases, the J end lost 2 bases, and 10 bases lay between the germline ends. CDR3 nucleotide sequence: TGTGCCAGCAGTTATCTAGCGCTACAAGAGACCCAGTACTTC. This sequence encodes CASSYLALQETQYF.

At least ten counts were recorded for this clonotype. The genes are TRBV13 and TRBJ1-2; unclear D gene. The CDR3 contains 12 residues. Trimming pared 5 bases from V and 3 bases from J, leaving 7 bases between. The V gene's germline CDR1 is PRHDT and CDR2 FYEKMQ (reference sequence). CDR3 nucleotides: TGTGCCAGCAGCCGGACCGACTATGGCTACACCTTC. Amino acid sequence: CASSRTDYGYTF.

This clonotype has a count of ten or more. V usage is TRBV5-1 and J usage is TRBJ1-3, with D perhaps matching TRBD1 (6 bases). The CDR3 covers 17 residues. V was shortened by 5 bases and J by 0 bases, with 18 bases between the two germline ends. The germline V gene encodes CDR1 SGHRS and CDR2 YFSETQ. CDR3 DNA: TGCGCCAGCAGTAGGGACACCATGTCTAGCTCTGGAAACACCATATATTTT. This encodes CASSRDTMSSSGNTIYF.

This clonotype appeared many times. The V call is TRBV12-3 or TRBV12-4, the J call TRBJ2-2, with TRBD2 matching over 8 bases. V was clipped by 5 bases and J by 2 bases; unmatched bases: 10. CDR3 length: 17 amino acids. The chain's CDR3 is CASSPPPGGVNTGELFF. The CDR3 DNA is TGTGCCAGCAGTCCCCCTCCCGGGGGGGTTAACACCGGGGAGCTGTTTTTT.

This clonotype showed up many times. V and J are TRBV29-1 and TRBJ2-1, with D possibly matching TRBD2 (5 bases). The CDR3 loop spans 13 amino acids. Germline V lookup: CDR1 SQVTM, CDR2 ANQGSEA. V lost 5 bases and J lost 9, with 17 bases in between. As DNA, the CDR3 is TGCAGCGTTCCACCGCCGGGGATGAGTGAGCAGTTCTTC. This translates into CSVPPPGMSEQFF.

In its sample, this clonotype was seen many times. The chain uses TRBV5-1 and TRBJ2-1, with D possibly TRBD1 on 7 matching bases. Per germline, CDR1 SGHRS and CDR2 YFSETQ. CDR3 length: 15 amino acids. Trimming took 2 bases from V and 7 from J, leaving 16 bases between them. CDR3 protein: CASSLQYAGGNEQFF. The CDR3 DNA reads TGCGCCAGCAGCTTACAATACGCAGGGGGGAATGAGCAGTTCTTC.

This rearrangement joins TRBV6-2 or TRBV6-3 to TRBJ2-3; 12 bases align to TRBD2. Germline CDR1 and CDR2: MNHEY and SVGEGT. V lost 2 bases and J lost 5; bases outside the gene matches: 11. CDR3 length: 18 residues. CDR3 sequence: CASSYLTTSGGSGDTQYF. DNA of the CDR3: TGTGCCAGCAGTTACCTAACCACTAGCGGGGGGTCCGGAGATACGCAGTATTTT.

This clonotype was seen many times. The chain joins TRBV7-9 to TRBJ1-2, with 8 bases fitting TRBD1. CDR1 is SEHNR and CDR2 is FQNEAQ in the germline V gene (reference sequence). With V trimmed by 7 bases and J by 4 bases, 8 bases remained unmatched. The CDR3 is 14 amino acids. The CDR3 DNA reads as TGTGCCAGCATCGACAGGGGTGACGGCTATGGCTACACCTTC. Translated, it gives CASIDRGDGYGYTF.

This clonotype was picked up many times. The chain couples TRBV10-3 to TRBJ2-7; 9 nucleotides align to TRBD1. Germline values: CDR1 ENHRY, CDR2 SYGVKD. Trimming took 2 bases from V and 2 from J; bases not matched to a gene: 1. The CDR3 consists of 14 residues. CDR3 nucleotide sequence: TGTGCCATCAGTGAGGGACAGGGGACCTACGAGCAGTACTTC. It is translated as CAISEGQGTYEQYF.